Shown below are 30 T cell receptor beta chains from a single sample sequenced in a study of shared clonotypes between healthy human individuals. CD45RO-negative cells were positively selected for CCR7, leaving out terminally differentiated effector memory CD45RA+ cells. TCRdb keeps only in-frame clones here, not all; method: immunoSEQ multiplex PCR. The data show some 2 million clones, about 95% seen once. The sequenced sample was naive CD8+ T cells sorted from blood. The receptors were sampled from a man aged 18 to 30 in good health.

The rearrangement joins TRBV2 to TRBJ2-5; TRBD2 agrees at 8 bases. In germline, CDR1 is SNHLY, CDR2 FYNNEI. V shed 8 bases and J 2 bases; nucleotides not matched to a gene: 10. The CDR3 totals 15 residues. The CDR3 spells CASLSVSGGQETQYF. CDR3 DNA sequence: TGTGCCAGCCTCTCCGTGAGCGGGGGACAAGAGACCCAGTACTTC.

In its sample, this clone was seen once. This chain's CDR3 is CASNTGWGTDTQYF. CDR3 DNA: TGTGCCAGTAATACAGGGTGGGGCACAGATACGCAGTATTTT. The V call is TRBV5-4, the J call TRBJ2-3; D perhaps matches TRBD1 (6 bases). The CDR3 is 14 residues long. Germline assignment: CDR1 SGHNT and CDR2 YYREEE (reference sequence). V lost 8 bases to trimming and J lost 1 base, with 14 bases between them.

The chain joins TRBV30 to TRBJ1-2; 7 nucleotides match TRBD1. Germline CDR1 is GTSNPN and CDR2 is SVGIG (reference sequence). The CDR3 extends over 13 amino acids. The ends lost 0 bases at V and 6 bases at J; junction bases unmatched: 4. The CDR3: CAWSVGTENGYTF. The CDR3, as DNA: TGTGCCTGGAGTGTAGGGACAGAGAATGGCTACACCTTC.

CDR3 nucleotide sequence: TGCGCCAGCAGCCAGCTCGCCGGGACTAGCGGGAGTCCCTACGAGCAGTACTTC. It specifies CASSQLAGTSGSPYEQYF. V usage is TRBV4-1 and J usage is TRBJ2-7, with TRBD2 matching 14 bases. CDR3 length: 18 residues. Trimming removed 3 bases from V and 2 bases from J; junction bases left unmatched: 9. Germline V lookup: CDR1 MGHRA, CDR2 YSYEKL.

The chain uses TRBV28 and TRBJ2-1; 16 nucleotides agree with TRBD2. The germline V gene has CDR1 MDHEN and CDR2 SYDVKM. The CDR3 spans 20 residues. With 1 base clipped from V and 0 bases from J, the junction kept 6 bases outside the gene matches. The CDR3: CASSLLVGLAGGLSYNEQFF. The CDR3 DNA reads TGTGCCAGCAGTTTATTAGTGGGACTAGCGGGGGGGCTCTCCTACAATGAGCAGTTCTTC.

This clone appeared a single time. The V gene is TRBV5-6, the J gene TRBJ1-6; D might be TRBD1 (6 bases). Between the trimmed V and J ends, which lost 6 bases and 7 bases, there was a span of 17 bases. CDR3 length: 15 residues. The V gene's germline CDR1 is SGHDT and CDR2 YYEEEE. The CDR3 sequence: CASTQDRFLNSPLHF. In DNA form, the CDR3 reads TGTGCCAGCACCCAGGACAGATTTTTGAATTCACCCCTCCACTTT.

This chain connects TRBV7-9 to TRBJ2-5, with 10 positions matching TRBD2. Unmatched junction bases numbered 5, after V lost 3 bases and J lost 4 bases. The CDR3 loop spans 15 amino acids. Germline V gene data show CDR1 as SEHNR and CDR2 as FQNEAQ (reference sequence). The CDR3 DNA reads TGTGCCAGCAGCTTCGGGACTAGCGTGGGAGAGACCCAGTACTTC. It specifies CASSFGTSVGETQYF. Supplemented by reference TRBV7-9 and TRBJ2-5, the full variable domain reads DTGVSQNPRHKITKRGQNVTFRCDPISEHNRLYWYRQTLGQGPEFLTYFQNEAQLEKSRLLSDRFSAERPKGSFSTLEIQRTEQGDSAMYLCASSFGTSVGETQYFGPGTRLLVL.

This sequence joins TRBV4-1 and TRBJ2-6; D gene uncertain. The CDR3 contains 14 residues. Germline V lookup: CDR1 MGHRA, CDR2 YSYEKL. V was shortened by 0 bases and J by 2 bases, with 2 bases between the two germline ends. The CDR3 nucleotides read TGCGCCAGCAGCCAAGATCCTGGGGCCAACGTCCTGACTTTC. This gives the protein CASSQDPGANVLTF.

The V gene is TRBV2, the J gene TRBJ2-3; the D gene is possibly TRBD1 (5 bases). The V and J ends lost 0 bases and 3 bases respectively, with 13 bases between them. Germline V gene lookup returns CDR1 SNHLY and CDR2 FYNNEI. The CDR3 consists of 16 residues. The CDR3 is CASSEAQGFKTDTQYF. The CDR3 DNA follows: TGTGCCAGCAGTGAAGCGCAGGGCTTTAAGACAGATACGCAGTATTTT.

V gene TRBV5-1 combines with J gene TRBJ2-7; D might be TRBD2 (6 bases). The CDR3 runs to 12 residues. Per the germline V gene, CDR1 is SGHRS and CDR2 is YFSETQ. The V end was cut by 2 bases, the J end by 7 bases, with 10 bases between. CDR3 nucleotide sequence: TGCGCCAGCAGCTTTGGAGGGGAGGAGCAGTACTTC. Protein product: CASSFGGEEQYF.

This chain connects TRBV6-5 to TRBJ2-5; D tentatively fits TRBD1 or TRBD2 (5 bases each). The CDR3 consists of 14 residues. V was pared by 2 bases and J by 3 bases, with 10 bases between. Germline V lookup: CDR1 MNHEY, CDR2 SVGAGI. CDR3 sequence (DNA): TGTGCCAGCAGTTACCTGGGGCGGGAAGAGACCCAGTACTTC. Translating it yields CASSYLGREETQYF.

This clone came up once. The genes are TRBV13 and TRBJ2-1; no reliable D call. From germline, CDR1 is PRHDT and CDR2 FYEKMQ (reference sequence). There are 17 residues in the CDR3. Between the trimmed V and J ends, which lost 0 bases and 0 bases, there was a span of 12 bases. CDR3 loop: CASSLGKPTASYNEQFF. The CDR3 coding sequence is TGTGCCAGCAGCTTAGGGAAACCAACCGCCTCCTACAATGAGCAGTTCTTC. Supplemented by reference TRBV13 and TRBJ2-1, the full variable domain reads AAGVIQSPRHLIKEKRETATLKCYPIPRHDTVYWYQQGPGQDPQFLISFYEKMQSDKGSIPDRFSAQQFSDYHSELNMSSLELGDSALYFCASSLGKPTASYNEQFFGPGTRLTVL.

Comments on this clone: This sample also contains other DNA sequences that code for the same CDR3. The rearrangement uses TRBV4-3 and TRBJ2-7; TRBD1 agrees at 8 bases. CDR1 and CDR2 from the germline V gene are LGHNA and YSLEER. The CDR3 is 14 amino acids. V trimming: 4 bases; J trimming: 3 bases; junction bases outside the gene matches: 5. The CDR3 sequence is CASSPGTGDYEQYF. DNA for the CDR3: TGCGCCAGCAGCCCCGGGACAGGAGACTACGAGCAGTACTTC.

J is TRBJ1-2 and V is TRBV5-1, with a tentative D call TRBD1 (6 bases). The CDR3 length is 14 residues. Germline V lookup: CDR1 SGHRS, CDR2 YFSETQ. V lost 0 bases to trimming and J lost 7 bases, with 13 bases between them. The CDR3 DNA sequence: TGCGCCAGCAGCTTGGCTCCGGGGGCGCTTGGCTACACCTTC. Encoded protein: CASSLAPGALGYTF.

V gene TRBV28 combines with J gene TRBJ1-5, with 9 bases identical to TRBD1. From germline, CDR1 is MDHEN and CDR2 SYDVKM. The ends lost 6 bases at V and 7 bases at J; junction bases unmatched: 13. The CDR3 runs to 16 residues. CDR3: CASRPPPGQGAQPQHF. DNA of the CDR3: TGTGCCAGCAGACCTCCCCCGGGACAGGGAGCCCAGCCCCAGCATTTT.

A remark on this clone: Different DNA sequences within this sample yield the same CDR3. This chain joins TRBV6-1 and TRBJ1-1; D is perhaps TRBD1 (5 bases). The CDR3 has 12 amino acids. V was pared by 3 bases and J by 5 bases, with 7 bases between. Germline CDR1 MNHNS, CDR2 SASEGT. The CDR3 reads CASSEWGTEAFF. The CDR3, as DNA: TGTGCCAGCAGTGAGTGGGGGACTGAAGCTTTCTTT.

The chain links TRBV1 to TRBJ2-6. TRBV1 is an annotated pseudogene. The CDR3 contains 19 residues. The CDR3: CTSSQGEAGEVSGANVLTF. Here the CDR3 DNA reads TGCACCAGCAGCCAAGGGGAAGCAGGGGAGGTATCTGGGGCCAACGTCCTGACTTTC.

The chain carries TRBV2 and TRBJ1-6, with TRBD1 matching over 7 bases. The CDR3 sequence is 15 residues long. Germline V gene data show CDR1 as SNHLY and CDR2 as FYNNEI. After removal of 7 bases from V and 7 bases from J, the junction contained 10 bases not matched to a gene. The DNA of the CDR3 is TGTGCCAGCACCACGACACAGGGGTGGAATTCACCCCTCCACTTT. This codes for CASTTTQGWNSPLHF.

CDR3 in amino acids: CASSLLRSRWGPPGTEAFF. CDR3 DNA: TGTGCCAGCAGCTTGTTACGATCCAGATGGGGGCCGCCCGGCACTGAAGCTTTCTTT. The chain couples TRBV5-8 to TRBJ1-1, with D tentatively TRBD1 (6 bases). CDR1 is SGHTS and CDR2 is YDEGEE in the germline V gene. The V end was cut by 1 base, the J end by 4 bases, with 26 bases between. CDR3 length: 19 amino acids.

The chain carries TRBV6-1 and TRBJ2-1; no clear D. The CDR3 runs to 14 residues. Trimming shortened V by 4 bases and J by 7 bases, and 14 bases separated the two germline ends. Germline CDR1 MNHNS, CDR2 SASEGT. This CDR3 is CASSGGPEANEQFF. The CDR3 bases are TGTGCCAGCAGTGGAGGACCTGAGGCAAATGAGCAGTTCTTC.

The chain combines TRBV7-9 with TRBJ2-5; TRBD1 agrees at 7 bases. CDR3 size: 15 residues. Germline V gene data show CDR1 as SEHNR and CDR2 as FQNEAQ (reference sequence). V lost 5 bases to trimming and J lost 5 bases; unmatched junction nucleotides: 11. CDR3 residues: CASSAVTGSVETQYF. As DNA, the CDR3 is TGTGCCAGCAGCGCCGTGACAGGGAGTGTTGAGACCCAGTACTTC. Using reference TRBV7-9 and TRBJ2-5 for the parts outside the CDR3, the full variable domain is DTGVSQNPRHKITKRGQNVTFRCDPISEHNRLYWYRQTLGQGPEFLTYFQNEAQLEKSRLLSDRFSAERPKGSFSTLEIQRTEQGDSAMYLCASSAVTGSVETQYFGPGTRLLVL.

The chain recombines TRBV27 with TRBJ1-5; tentatively, D is TRBD1 (6 bases). In germline, CDR1 is MNHEY, CDR2 SMNVEV (reference sequence). The V and J ends lost 1 base and 7 bases respectively, with 11 bases between them. This CDR3 is built from 14 residues. In DNA, the CDR3 is TGTGCCAGCAGTTTATACAGGGTGGGCCAGCCCCAGCATTTT. The encoded protein is CASSLYRVGQPQHF.

The chain has TRBV27 and TRBJ2-4; D is perhaps TRBD1 (6 bases). Per germline, CDR1 MNHEY and CDR2 SMNVEV (reference sequence). The V gene lost 5 bases and the J gene lost 7 bases, with 12 bases spanning the gap. The CDR3 has 13 amino acids. CDR3 sequence (DNA): TGTGCCAGCAGTATAACAGGGACGAACATTCAGTACTTC. Encoded protein: CASSITGTNIQYF.

CDR3 sequence reads: CASSQVQKGGNEQYF. CDR3 nucleotide sequence: TGCGCCAGCAGCCAAGTGCAAAAGGGGGGCAACGAGCAGTACTTC. This chain connects TRBV4-1 to TRBJ2-7; either TRBD1 or TRBD2 may fit D (6 bases each). The CDR3 extends over 15 amino acids. Per the germline V gene, CDR1 is MGHRA and CDR2 is YSYEKL. Deletions cut 1 base from V and 5 bases from J, with 15 bases between.

The rearrangement joins TRBV27 to TRBJ2-7; D unclear. In germline, CDR1 is MNHEY, CDR2 SMNVEV (reference sequence). V lost 6 bases and J 7 bases, leaving 19 bases between the germline ends. The CDR3 has 14 amino acids. CDR3 protein: CASRDLLNVREQYF. In DNA form, the CDR3 reads TGTGCCAGCAGGGACCTCCTTAATGTACGGGAGCAGTACTTC.

This clone was seen only once. The J gene is TRBJ2-7, the V gene TRBV7-9; a weak D match, TRBD1 (5 bases). The V and J ends lost 1 base and 3 bases respectively, with 16 bases between them. The CDR3 extends over 16 amino acids. The germline V gene has CDR1 SEHNR and CDR2 FQNEAQ (reference sequence). This CDR3 is CASSLVTGLAGYEQYF. The CDR3 DNA reads as TGTGCCAGCAGCTTAGTTACAGGATTAGCCGGCTACGAGCAGTACTTC.

This sequence joins TRBV28 and TRBJ2-4; D remains unclear. The CDR3 has 17 amino acids. Trimming removed 3 bases at V and 0 bases at J, with 15 bases between. Germline-derived CDR1 and CDR2 are MDHEN and SYDVKM. In nucleotides, the CDR3 is TGTGCCAGCAGTTTCGGAGACGTTTTAGTAGCCAAAAACATTCAGTACTTC. Translated: CASSFGDVLVAKNIQYF.

The chain carries TRBV27 and TRBJ1-1; no clear D. The CDR3 contains 12 residues. The V and J ends lost 3 bases and 4 bases respectively, with 6 bases between them. CDR1 is MNHEY and CDR2 is SMNVEV in the germline V gene (reference sequence). The CDR3 region is CASSFAGTEAFF. CDR3 coding DNA: TGTGCCAGCAGTTTCGCGGGCACTGAAGCTTTCTTT.

CDR3 in DNA: TGTGCCAGTCAGGACGGTTCAACTGAAGCTTTCTTT. Translation: CASQDGSTEAFF. This chain uses TRBV27 with TRBJ1-1; no reliable D call. CDR3 size: 12 residues. Trimming removed 9 bases at V and 5 bases at J, with 13 bases between. Germline loops: CDR1 MNHEY, CDR2 SMNVEV (reference sequence).

This chain uses TRBV4-3 with TRBJ2-1, with 7 bases aligning to TRBD2. V gave up 1 base and J gave up 6 bases; unmatched junction bases: 9. Germline CDR1 reads LGHNA; CDR2 reads YSLEER. The CDR3 sequence is 16 residues long. The CDR3 reads CASSQGGEGLLNEQFF. CDR3 DNA: TGCGCCAGCAGCCAAGGGGGGGAGGGACTTCTCAATGAGCAGTTCTTC.